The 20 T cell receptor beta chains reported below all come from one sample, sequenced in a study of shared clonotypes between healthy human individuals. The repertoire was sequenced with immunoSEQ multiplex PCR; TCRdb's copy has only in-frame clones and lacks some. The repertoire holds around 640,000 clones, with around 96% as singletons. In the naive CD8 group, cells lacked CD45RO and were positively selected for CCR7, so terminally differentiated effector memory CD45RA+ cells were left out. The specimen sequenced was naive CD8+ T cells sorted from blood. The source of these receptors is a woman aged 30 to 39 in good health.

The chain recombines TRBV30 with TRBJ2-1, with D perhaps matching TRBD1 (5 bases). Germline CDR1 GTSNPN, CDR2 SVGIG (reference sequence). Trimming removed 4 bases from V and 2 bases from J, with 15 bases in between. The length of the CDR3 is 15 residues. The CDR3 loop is CAWNPGLGPYNEQFF. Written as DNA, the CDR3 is TGTGCCTGGAACCCAGGGCTTGGACCCTACAATGAGCAGTTCTTC.

The CDR3 DNA reads TGTGCCAGTACTAGCGGTACGTATACGAAGGAGCAGTACTTC. It translates to CASTSGTYTKEQYF. The V gene is TRBV28, the J gene TRBJ2-7; 8 bases map to TRBD2. After removal of 9 bases from V and 7 bases from J, the junction contained 14 bases not matched to a gene. Germline CDR1 and CDR2: MDHEN and SYDVKM. The CDR3 totals 14 residues.

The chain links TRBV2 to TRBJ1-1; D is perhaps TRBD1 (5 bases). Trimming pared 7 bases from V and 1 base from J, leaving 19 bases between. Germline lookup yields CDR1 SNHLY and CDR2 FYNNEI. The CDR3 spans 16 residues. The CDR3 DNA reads TGTGCCAGCATAGGGGAAGTGGGCCCAAAGAACACTGAAGCTTTCTTT. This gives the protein CASIGEVGPKNTEAFF.

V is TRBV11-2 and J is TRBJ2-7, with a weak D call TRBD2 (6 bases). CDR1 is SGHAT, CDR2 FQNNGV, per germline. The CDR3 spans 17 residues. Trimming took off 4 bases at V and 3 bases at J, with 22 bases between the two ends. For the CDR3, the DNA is TGTGCCAGCAGCTCCTCCCCTGGAGGGAAAGGGAGCTACGAGCAGTACTTC. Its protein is CASSSSPGGKGSYEQYF.

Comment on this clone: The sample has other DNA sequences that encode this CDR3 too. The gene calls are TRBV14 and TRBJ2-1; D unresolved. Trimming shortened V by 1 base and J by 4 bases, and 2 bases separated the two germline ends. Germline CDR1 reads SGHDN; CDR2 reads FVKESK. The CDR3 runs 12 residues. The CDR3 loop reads CASSQAYNEQFF. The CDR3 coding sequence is TGTGCCAGCAGCCAAGCGTACAATGAGCAGTTCTTC.

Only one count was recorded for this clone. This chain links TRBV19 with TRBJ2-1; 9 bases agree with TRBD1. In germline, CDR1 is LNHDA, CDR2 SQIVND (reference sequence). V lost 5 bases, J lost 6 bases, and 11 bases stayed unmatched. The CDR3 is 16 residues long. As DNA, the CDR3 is TGTGCCAGTAGTCAACTTCCGGGACAGGGTTTCAATGAGCAGTTCTTC. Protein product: CASSQLPGQGFNEQFF. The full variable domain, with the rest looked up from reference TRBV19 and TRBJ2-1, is DGGITQSPKYLFRKEGQNVTLSCEQNLNHDAMYWYRQDPGQGLRLIYYSQIVNDFQKGDIAEGYSVSREKKESFPLTVTSAQKNPTAFYLCASSQLPGQGFNEQFFGPGTRLTVL.

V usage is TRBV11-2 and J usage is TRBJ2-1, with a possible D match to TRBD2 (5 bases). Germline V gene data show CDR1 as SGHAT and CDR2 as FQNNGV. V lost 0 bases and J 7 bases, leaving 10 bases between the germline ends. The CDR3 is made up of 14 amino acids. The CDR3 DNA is TGTGCCAGCAGCTTAGATCTACTAGAGAATGAGCAGTTCTTC. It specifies CASSLDLLENEQFF.

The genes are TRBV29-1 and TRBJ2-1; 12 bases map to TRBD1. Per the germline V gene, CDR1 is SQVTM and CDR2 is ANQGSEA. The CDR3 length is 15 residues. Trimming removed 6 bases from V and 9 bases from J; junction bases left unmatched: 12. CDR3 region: CSVSGTGGAGSEQFF. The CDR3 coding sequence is TGCAGCGTCTCCGGGACAGGGGGCGCGGGGAGTGAGCAGTTCTTC.

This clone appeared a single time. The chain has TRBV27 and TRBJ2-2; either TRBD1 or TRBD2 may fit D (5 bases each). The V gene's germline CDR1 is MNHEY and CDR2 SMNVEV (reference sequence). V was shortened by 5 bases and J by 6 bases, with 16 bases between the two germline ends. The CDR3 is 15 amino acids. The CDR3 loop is CASSTSEGRAGELFF. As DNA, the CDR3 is TGTGCCAGCAGTACATCAGAGGGGCGGGCCGGGGAGCTGTTTTTT.

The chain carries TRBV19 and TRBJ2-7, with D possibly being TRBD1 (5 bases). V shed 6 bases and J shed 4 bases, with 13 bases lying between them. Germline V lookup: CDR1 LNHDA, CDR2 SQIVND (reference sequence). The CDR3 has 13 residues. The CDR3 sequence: CASRDTGTYEQYF. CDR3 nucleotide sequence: TGTGCCAGTAGGGATACAGGTACTTACGAGCAGTACTTC.

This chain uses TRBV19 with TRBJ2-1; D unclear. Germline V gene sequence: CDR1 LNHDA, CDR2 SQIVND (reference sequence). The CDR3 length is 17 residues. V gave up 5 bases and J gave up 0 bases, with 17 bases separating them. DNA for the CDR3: TGTGCCAGTAGTCCCCCGCCGCTCCGGAGCTCCTACAATGAGCAGTTCTTC. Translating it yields CASSPPPLRSSYNEQFF.

Here the CDR3 reads CASSQGLNTEAFF. CDR3 coding DNA: TGCGCCAGCAGTCAAGGTCTGAACACTGAAGCTTTCTTT. This chain joins TRBV10-2 and TRBJ1-1, with D unresolved. The CDR3 loop spans 13 amino acids. Germline assignment: CDR1 WSHSY and CDR2 SAAADI. The V end was cut by 5 bases, the J end by 0 bases, with 7 bases between.

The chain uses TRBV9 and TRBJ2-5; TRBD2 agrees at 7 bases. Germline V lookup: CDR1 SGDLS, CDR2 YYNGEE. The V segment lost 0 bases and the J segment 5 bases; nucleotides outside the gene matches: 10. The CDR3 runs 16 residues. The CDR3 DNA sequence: TGTGCCAGCAGCGTAGAGGTGGGAGGGCGCCGGGAGACCCAGTACTTC. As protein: CASSVEVGGRRETQYF.

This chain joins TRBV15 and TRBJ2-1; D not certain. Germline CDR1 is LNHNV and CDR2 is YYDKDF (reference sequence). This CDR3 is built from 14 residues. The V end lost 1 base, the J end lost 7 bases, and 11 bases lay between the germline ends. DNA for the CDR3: TGTGCCACCAGCAGAGGAGAGGCAAGGAATGAGCAGTTCTTC. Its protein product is CATSRGEARNEQFF.

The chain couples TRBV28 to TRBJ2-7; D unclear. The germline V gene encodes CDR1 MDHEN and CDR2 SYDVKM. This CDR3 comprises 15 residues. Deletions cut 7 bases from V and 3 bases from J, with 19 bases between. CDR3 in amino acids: CASTPLGSARYEQYF. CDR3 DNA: TGTGCCAGCACTCCCCTGGGGTCGGCCCGCTACGAGCAGTACTTC.

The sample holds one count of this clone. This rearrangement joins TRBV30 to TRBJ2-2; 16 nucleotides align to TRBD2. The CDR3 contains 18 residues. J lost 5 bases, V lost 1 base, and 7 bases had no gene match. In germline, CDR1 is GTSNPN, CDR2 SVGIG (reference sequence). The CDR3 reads CAWSGGTSGRARTGELFF. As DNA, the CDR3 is TGTGCCTGGAGTGGAGGGACTAGCGGGAGGGCCCGGACCGGGGAGCTGTTTTTT.

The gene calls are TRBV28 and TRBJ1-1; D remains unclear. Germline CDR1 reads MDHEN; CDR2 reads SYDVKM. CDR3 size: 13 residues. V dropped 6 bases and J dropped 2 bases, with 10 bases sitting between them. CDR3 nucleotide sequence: TGTGCCAGCAGGTGGGCCCTTAACACTGAAGCTTTCTTT. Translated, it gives CASRWALNTEAFF.

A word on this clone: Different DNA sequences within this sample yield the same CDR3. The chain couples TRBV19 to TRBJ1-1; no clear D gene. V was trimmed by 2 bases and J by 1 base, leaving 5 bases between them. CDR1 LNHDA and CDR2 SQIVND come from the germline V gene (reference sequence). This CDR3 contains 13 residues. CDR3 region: CASSISANTEAFF. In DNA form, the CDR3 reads TGTGCCAGTAGTATATCCGCGAACACTGAAGCTTTCTTT.

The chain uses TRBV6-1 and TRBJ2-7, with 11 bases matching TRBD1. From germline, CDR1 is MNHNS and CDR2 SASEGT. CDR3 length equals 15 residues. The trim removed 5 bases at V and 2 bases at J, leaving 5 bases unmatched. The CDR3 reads CASSLDRGLPYEQYF. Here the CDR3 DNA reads TGTGCCAGCAGTCTGGACAGGGGGCTGCCCTACGAGCAGTACTTC.

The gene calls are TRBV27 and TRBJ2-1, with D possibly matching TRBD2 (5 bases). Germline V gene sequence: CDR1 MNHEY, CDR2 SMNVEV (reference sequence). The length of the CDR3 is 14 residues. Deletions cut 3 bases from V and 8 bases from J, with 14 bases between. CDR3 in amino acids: CASSLWESRDEQFF. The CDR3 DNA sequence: TGTGCCAGCAGTTTGTGGGAGTCAAGGGATGAGCAGTTCTTC.